This T cell receptor beta chain was profiled in a study of T-cell reconstitution after alpha-beta-depleted transplantation in children. Unique molecular identifiers tagged the TCRbeta library. TCRdb re-analysed the PCR reads in MiXCR, keeping a single row per CDR3 protein. The sample includes about 980,000 distinct CDR3 sequences, about 30% of them seen just once. Study results and limitations: Counts and diversity of T cells one year after transplant came mostly from newly produced T cells. Alpha-beta T cells present about two months after transplant were reported to originate from several hundred expanded graft clones. Some patients owed their high day-60 TCRbeta diversity to surviving recipient T cells and thymic progenitors.

CDR3 length: 16 residues. Trimming shortened V by 5 bases and J by 2 bases, and 18 bases separated the two germline ends. As to this clonotype: Its antigen is unknown.

The clonotype was recovered from a boy in the first two years of life who had a stem cell transplant for SCID, so the T cells may come from the graft donor. V usage is TRBV12-3 or TRBV12-4 and J usage is TRBJ2-5; D uncertain. The sequences come from PBMCs, mostly from graft donor cells, collected 360 days after TCRalphabeta/CD19-depleted stem cell transplant. The CDR3 sequence: CASSTRGRFVQETQYF. The CDR3 DNA reads as TGTGCCAGCAGTACCCGCGGCCGTTTTGTGCAAGAGACCCAGTACTTC.